Shown below are 5 T cell receptor beta chains from a single sample sequenced in a study of shared clonotypes between healthy human individuals. The method was immunoSEQ multiplex PCR; TCRdb's version includes in-frame clones alone and lacks a portion of them. The table includes 2 million to 2.5 million clones, around 95% detected once. Source material: naive CD4+ T cells sorted from blood. The subset denotes: CD45RA+ positively selected. The receptors were gathered from a man between 18 and 35 years old in good health.

The CDR3 spells CASSDQGHGGYEQYF. In DNA form, the CDR3 reads TGCGCCAGCAGTGATCAGGGTCACGGAGGCTACGAGCAGTACTTC. The rearrangement joins TRBV10-1 to TRBJ2-7; perhaps D is TRBD1 or TRBD2 (5 bases each). Germline V gene data show CDR1 as WNHNN and CDR2 as SYGVQD (reference sequence). Trimming left V 3 bases short and J 3 bases short, with 15 bases between. The CDR3 is made up of 15 amino acids.

On this clone: The same CDR3 can be traced to other DNA sequences in this sample. The J gene is TRBJ2-3, the V gene TRBV11-2, with TRBD2 as a possible D gene (5 bases). CDR3 size: 14 residues. In germline, CDR1 is SGHAT, CDR2 FQNNGV. Trimming cost V 1 base and J 3 bases, with 8 bases left between them. CDR3 sequence (DNA): TGTGCCAGCAGCTTAGTTGGCGGGACAGATACGCAGTATTTT. Protein sequence: CASSLVGGTDTQYF.

This rearrangement joins TRBV7-2 to TRBJ2-5; 7 bases match TRBD2. The CDR3 extends over 14 amino acids. Losses at the gene ends were 1 base for V and 4 bases for J; bases not matched to a gene: 3. Germline V gives CDR1 SGHTA, CDR2 FQGNSA. This CDR3 is CASSLDGRRETQYF. For the CDR3, the DNA is TGTGCCAGCAGCTTAGACGGGAGGAGAGAGACCCAGTACTTC. Looking up the rest from reference TRBV7-2 and TRBJ2-5 gives the full variable domain: GAGVSQSPSNKVTEKGKDVELRCDPISGHTALYWYRQSLGQGLEFLIYFQGNSAPDKSGLPSDRFSAERTGGSVSTLTIQRTQQEDSAVYLCASSLDGRRETQYFGPGTRLLVL.

This chain connects TRBV5-1 to TRBJ2-3; 8 nucleotides match TRBD2. This CDR3 comprises 16 residues. Per germline, CDR1 SGHRS and CDR2 YFSETQ. J was trimmed by 5 bases and V by 4 bases; bases with no gene match: 12. In DNA, the CDR3 is TGCGCCAGCAGCCTACAGGTTGCGGGAGGCCGAGATACGCAGTATTTT. The encoded protein is CASSLQVAGGRDTQYF.

V usage is TRBV9 and J usage is TRBJ2-1; no clear D gene. This CDR3 contains 15 residues. Germline values: CDR1 SGDLS, CDR2 YYNGEE. V dropped 6 bases and J dropped 9 bases, with 22 bases sitting between them. This CDR3 reads CASIEWSGVQTEQFF. The DNA of the CDR3 is TGTGCCAGCATCGAGTGGAGTGGGGTACAAACTGAGCAGTTCTTC.